The TCR beta chain described here comes from a study of beta chain features in type 1 diabetes. The whole isolated RNA underwent reverse transcription, so sequencing captured expressed TCRB transcripts. Clones were sequenced by immunoSEQ multiplex PCR, and TCRdb holds only the in-frame ones, with some missing. The sample includes around 150,000 clones, 7.5% to 10% seen only once; the top ten take less than 0.85%. The length of the CDR3 is 17 residues. The V segment lost 5 bases and the J segment 1 base; nucleotides outside the gene matches: 9. From germline, CDR1 is PRHDT and CDR2 FYEKMQ (reference sequence).

Sequenced material: central memory CD4+ T cells from blood. This TCR was sampled from a man aged 18 to 30 in good health. This chain links TRBV13 with TRBJ2-2; TRBD1 matches 8 bases. The DNA for the CDR3 is TGTGCCAGCAGCCCACGCCGACAGGGGATGAACACCGGGGAGCTGTTTTTT. Translation gives CASSPRRQGMNTGELFF.